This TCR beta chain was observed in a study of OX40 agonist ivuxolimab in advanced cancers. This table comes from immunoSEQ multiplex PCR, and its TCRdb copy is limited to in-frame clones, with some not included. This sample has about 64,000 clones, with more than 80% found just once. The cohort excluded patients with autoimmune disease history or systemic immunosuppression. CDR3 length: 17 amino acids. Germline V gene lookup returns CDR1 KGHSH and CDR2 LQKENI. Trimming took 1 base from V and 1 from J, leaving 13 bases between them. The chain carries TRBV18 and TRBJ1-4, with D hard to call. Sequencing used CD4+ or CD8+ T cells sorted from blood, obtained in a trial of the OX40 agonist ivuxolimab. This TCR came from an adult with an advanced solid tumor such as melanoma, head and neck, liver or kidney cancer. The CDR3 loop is CASSPQTLYGTNEKLFF. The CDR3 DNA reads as TGTGCCAGCTCACCACAGACACTCTATGGAACTAATGAAAAACTGTTTTTT. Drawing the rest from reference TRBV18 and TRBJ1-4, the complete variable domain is NAGVMQNPRHLVRRRGQEARLRCSPMKGHSHVYWYRQLPEEGLKFMVYLQKENIIDESGMPKERFSAEFPKEGPSILRIQQVVRGDSAAYFCASSPQTLYGTNEKLFFGSGTQLSVL.